This TCR beta chain was sequenced in a study of blood T cell repertoires in COVID-19. Study in general: COVID-19 samples, acute and convalescent, were from the United States, Italy and Spain.

This clone was observed a handful of times. Individuals aged about 18 to 89 years were recruited from fewer than 30 US areas. Cohort 3 recovery required two negative PCRs, clearance, or symptom resolution. As processed by the authors: Amplified reference gene primers provided the basis for estimating nucleated cell counts. The method was immunoSEQ multiplex PCR; TCRdb's version includes in-frame clones alone and lacks a portion of them. The V and J calls and clone size are taken from that table; D and trimming were inferred from the DNA. The sample carries around 180,000 clones, roughly 82% recorded once. The CDR3 is 15 residues long. V dropped 1 base and J dropped 7; count of bases not matched to a gene: 7. CDR1 is SGHTA, CDR2 FQGNSA, per germline.

The sequence was collected from a woman aged 25 to 39 who had recovered from COVID-19. The V and J genes are TRBV7-2 and TRBJ1-2; 9 bases align to TRBD1. What was sequenced was PBMCs or T cells enriched from blood (not recorded which). The CDR3 here is CASSLEGQGEGGYTF. The CDR3 region has the DNA TGTGCCAGCAGCTTAGAGGGACAGGGAGAAGGTGGCTACACCTTC.